This T cell receptor (beta chain) derives from a study of PD-1 blockade in classical Hodgkin lymphoma. Comment on this clone: Its antigen is still unknown.

Each and every patient relapsed after autologous stem cell transplantation, and patients got differing brentuximab vedotin exposure. The germline V gene encodes CDR1 SGHAT and CDR2 FQNNGV. V lost 0 bases, J lost 4 bases, and 17 bases lay in between. CDR3 length: 17 residues. Study-wide results and limits: Complete responders' diversity at baseline resembled that of newly diagnosed patients.

TCRdb's copy holds only in-frame clones and misses some; the assay was immunoSEQ multiplex PCR. This sample carries 80,000 to 100,000 clones, roughly 79% of them seen once, and the ten largest clones take about 16%. The chain has TRBV11-2 and TRBJ2-3; possibly TRBD2 for D (7 bases). The specimen was peripheral blood mononuclear cells (PBMCs), collected before the second cycle of nivolumab. This TCR was recovered from a human donor with classical Hodgkin lymphoma. Here the CDR3 reads CASSLEWRRGGSDTQYF. The CDR3 bases are TGTGCCAGCAGCTTAGAGTGGCGGAGGGGGGGGTCAGATACGCAGTATTTT.